The entry that follows covers one T cell receptor beta chain sequence. The antigen remains unidentified. Profiling relied on immunoSEQ multiplex PCR, and the TCRdb table lists in-frame clones only, not all of them. Of 120,000 or so clones listed, 80% to 90% are singletons. The data are from a study of T cell responses to AZD1222 COVID-19 vaccine. The study, taken as a whole, reports: Repertoire collection took place solely once the T cell response had peaked. Increases in Spike-specific TCR breadth and depth were seen after two AZD1222 doses.

CDR3 length equals 15 residues. Germline CDR1 LNHNV, CDR2 YYDKDF (reference sequence). The germline V and J ends were trimmed by 0 bases and 6 bases, with 11 bases remaining between them. This specimen consisted of peripheral blood, obtained on day 0 of AZD1222 vaccination. V is TRBV15 and J is TRBJ1-4; D is undetermined. The clonotype comes from an adult in good health. The CDR3 protein is CATSRDYGSDEKLFF. The CDR3 DNA sequence: TGTGCCACCAGCAGAGATTATGGGAGTGATGAAAAACTGTTTTTT.